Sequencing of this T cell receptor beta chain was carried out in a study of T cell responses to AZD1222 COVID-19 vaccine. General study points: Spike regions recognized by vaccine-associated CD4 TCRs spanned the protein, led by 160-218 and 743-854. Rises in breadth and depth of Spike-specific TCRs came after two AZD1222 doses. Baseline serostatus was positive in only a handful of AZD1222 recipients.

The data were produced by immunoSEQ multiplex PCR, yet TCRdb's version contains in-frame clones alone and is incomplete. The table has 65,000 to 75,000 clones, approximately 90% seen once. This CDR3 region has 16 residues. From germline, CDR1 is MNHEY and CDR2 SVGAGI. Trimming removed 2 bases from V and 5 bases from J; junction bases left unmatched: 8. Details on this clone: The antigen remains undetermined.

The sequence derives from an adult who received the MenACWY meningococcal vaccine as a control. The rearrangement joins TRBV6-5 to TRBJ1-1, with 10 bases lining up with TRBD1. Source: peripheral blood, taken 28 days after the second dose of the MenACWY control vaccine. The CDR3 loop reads CASSYNRDRGYTEAFF. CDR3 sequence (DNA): TGTGCCAGCAGTTACAACCGGGACAGGGGCTATACTGAAGCTTTCTTT.